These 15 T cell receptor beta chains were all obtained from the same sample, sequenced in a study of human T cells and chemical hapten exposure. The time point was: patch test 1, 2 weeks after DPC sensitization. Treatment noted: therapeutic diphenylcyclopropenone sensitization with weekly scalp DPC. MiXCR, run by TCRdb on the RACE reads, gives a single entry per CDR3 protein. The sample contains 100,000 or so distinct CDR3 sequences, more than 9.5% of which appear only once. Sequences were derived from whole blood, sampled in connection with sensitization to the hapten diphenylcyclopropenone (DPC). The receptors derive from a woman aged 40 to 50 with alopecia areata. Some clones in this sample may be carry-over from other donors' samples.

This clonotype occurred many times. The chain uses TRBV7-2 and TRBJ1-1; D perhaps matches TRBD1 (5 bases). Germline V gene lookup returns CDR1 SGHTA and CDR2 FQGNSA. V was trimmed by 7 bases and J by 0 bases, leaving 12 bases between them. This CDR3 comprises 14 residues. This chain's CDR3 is CASIPGGMNTEAFF. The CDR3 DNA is TGTGCCAGCATCCCTGGGGGAATGAACACTGAAGCTTTCTTT.

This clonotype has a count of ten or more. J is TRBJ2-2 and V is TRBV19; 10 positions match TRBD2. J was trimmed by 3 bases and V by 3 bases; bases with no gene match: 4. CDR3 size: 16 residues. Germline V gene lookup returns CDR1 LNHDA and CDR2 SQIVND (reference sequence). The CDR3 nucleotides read TGTGCCAGTAGTATTCCTAGCGGGGGACACACCGGGGAGCTGTTTTTT. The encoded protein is CASSIPSGGHTGELFF. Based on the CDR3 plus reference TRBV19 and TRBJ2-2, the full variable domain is DGGITQSPKYLFRKEGQNVTLSCEQNLNHDAMYWYRQDPGQGLRLIYYSQIVNDFQKGDIAEGYSVSREKKESFPLTVTSAQKNPTAFYLCASSIPSGGHTGELFFGEGSRLTVL.

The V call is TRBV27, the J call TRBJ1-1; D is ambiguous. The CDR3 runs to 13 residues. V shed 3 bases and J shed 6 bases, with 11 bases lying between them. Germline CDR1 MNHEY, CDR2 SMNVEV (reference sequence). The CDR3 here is CASSLFRASEAFF. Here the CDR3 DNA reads TGTGCCAGCAGTTTGTTCCGGGCCTCTGAAGCTTTCTTT.

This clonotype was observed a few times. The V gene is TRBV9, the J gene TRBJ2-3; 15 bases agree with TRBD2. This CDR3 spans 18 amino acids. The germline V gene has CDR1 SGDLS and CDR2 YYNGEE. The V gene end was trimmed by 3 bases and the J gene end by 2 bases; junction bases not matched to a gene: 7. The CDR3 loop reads CASSAGTSGRTTTDTQYF. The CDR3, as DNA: TGTGCCAGCAGCGCCGGGACTAGCGGGAGGACCACCACAGATACGCAGTATTTT.

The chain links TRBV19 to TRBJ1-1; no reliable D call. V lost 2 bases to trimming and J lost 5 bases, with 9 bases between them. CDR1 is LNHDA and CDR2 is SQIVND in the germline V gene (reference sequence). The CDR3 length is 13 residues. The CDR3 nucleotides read TGTGCCAGTAGTATAAACCCCTCGACTGAAGCTTTCTTT. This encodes CASSINPSTEAFF.

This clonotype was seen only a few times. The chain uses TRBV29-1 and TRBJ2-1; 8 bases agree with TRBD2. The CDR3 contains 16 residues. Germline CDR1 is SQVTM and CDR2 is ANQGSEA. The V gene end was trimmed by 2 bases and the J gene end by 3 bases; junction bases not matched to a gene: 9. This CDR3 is CSVELQSGSFYNEQFF. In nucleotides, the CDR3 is TGCAGCGTTGAACTTCAAAGCGGGAGTTTCTACAATGAGCAGTTCTTC.

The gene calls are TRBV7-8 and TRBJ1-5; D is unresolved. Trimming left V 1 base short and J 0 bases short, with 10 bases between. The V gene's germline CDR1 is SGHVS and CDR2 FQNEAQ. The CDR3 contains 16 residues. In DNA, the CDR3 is TGTGCCAGCAGCTTAGAGATGGGTTATAGCAATCAGCCCCAGCATTTT. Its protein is CASSLEMGYSNQPQHF. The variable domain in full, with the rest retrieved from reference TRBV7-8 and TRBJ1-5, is GAGVSQSPRYKVAKRGQDVALRCDPISGHVSLFWYQQALGQGPEFLTYFQNEAQLDKSGLPSDRFFAERPEGSVSTLKIQRTQQEDSAVYLCASSLEMGYSNQPQHFGDGTRLSIL.

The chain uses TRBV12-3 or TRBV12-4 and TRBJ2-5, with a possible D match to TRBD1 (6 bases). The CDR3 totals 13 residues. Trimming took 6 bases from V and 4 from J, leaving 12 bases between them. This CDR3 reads CASSRGDGETQYF. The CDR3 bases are TGTGCCAGCAGCAGGGGAGATGGAGAGACCCAGTACTTC.

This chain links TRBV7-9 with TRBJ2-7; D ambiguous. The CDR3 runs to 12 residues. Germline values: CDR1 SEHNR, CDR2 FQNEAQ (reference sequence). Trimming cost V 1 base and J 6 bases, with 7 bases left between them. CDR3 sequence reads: CASSLEFSEQYF. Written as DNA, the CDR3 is TGTGCCAGCAGCTTAGAGTTTTCCGAGCAGTACTTC.

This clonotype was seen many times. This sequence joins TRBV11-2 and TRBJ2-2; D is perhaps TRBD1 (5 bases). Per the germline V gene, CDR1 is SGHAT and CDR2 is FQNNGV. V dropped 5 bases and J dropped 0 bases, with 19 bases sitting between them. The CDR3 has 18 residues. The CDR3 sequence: CASSAQRGDSANTGELFF. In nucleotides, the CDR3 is TGTGCCAGCAGCGCCCAACGCGGTGACAGCGCGAACACCGGGGAGCTGTTTTTT.

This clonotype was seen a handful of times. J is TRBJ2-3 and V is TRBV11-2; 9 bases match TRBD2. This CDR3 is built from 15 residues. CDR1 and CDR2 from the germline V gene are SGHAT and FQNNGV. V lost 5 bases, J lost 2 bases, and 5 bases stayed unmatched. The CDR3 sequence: CASSLSGGTTDTQYF. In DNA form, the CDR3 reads TGTGCCAGCAGCCTTAGCGGGGGTACCACAGATACGCAGTATTTT.

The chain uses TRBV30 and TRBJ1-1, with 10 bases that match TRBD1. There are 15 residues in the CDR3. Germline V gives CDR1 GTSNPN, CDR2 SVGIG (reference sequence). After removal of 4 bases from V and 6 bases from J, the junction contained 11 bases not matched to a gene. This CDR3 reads CAWTLPGTGDAEAFF. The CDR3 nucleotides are TGTGCCTGGACCCTTCCCGGGACAGGGGACGCTGAAGCTTTCTTT.

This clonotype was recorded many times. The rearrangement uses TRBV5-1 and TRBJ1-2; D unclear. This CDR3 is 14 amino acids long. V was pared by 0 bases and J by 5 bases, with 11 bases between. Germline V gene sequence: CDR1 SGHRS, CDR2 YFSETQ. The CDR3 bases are TGCGCCAGCAGCTTGGGGCAGGTCGGGTATGGCTACACCTTC. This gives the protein CASSLGQVGYGYTF.

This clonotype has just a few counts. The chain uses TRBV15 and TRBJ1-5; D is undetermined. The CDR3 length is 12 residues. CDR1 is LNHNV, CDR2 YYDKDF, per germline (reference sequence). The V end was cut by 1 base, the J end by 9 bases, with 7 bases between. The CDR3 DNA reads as TGTGCCACCAGCAGAGCCCAATCGCCCCAGCATTTT. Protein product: CATSRAQSPQHF. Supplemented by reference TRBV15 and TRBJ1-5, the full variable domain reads DAMVIQNPRYQVTQFGKPVTLSCSQTLNHNVMYWYQQKSSQAPKLLFHYYDKDFNNEADTPDNFQSRRPNTSFCFLDIRSPGLGDTAMYLCATSRAQSPQHFGDGTRLSIL.

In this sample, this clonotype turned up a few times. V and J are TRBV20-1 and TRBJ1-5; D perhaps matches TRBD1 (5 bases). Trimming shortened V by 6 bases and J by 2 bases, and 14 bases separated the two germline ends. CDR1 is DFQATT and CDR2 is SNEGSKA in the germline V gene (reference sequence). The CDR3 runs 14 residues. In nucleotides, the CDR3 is TGCAGTGCCCATAGTCAAGGGGGCAATCAGCCCCAGCATTTT. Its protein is CSAHSQGGNQPQHF.